The 26 T cell receptor beta chains reported below all come from one sample, sequenced in a study of post-analysis software for immune sequencing data. Study conclusions and caveats: Controls showed lower frequencies than patients for roughly five TRBV segments, and TRBV5-6, TRBV5-1 and TRBV20-1 were among these.

Prepared libraries of TCR beta cDNA carried unique molecular identifiers. In TCRdb, the PCR reads were re-called with MiXCR into one record per CDR3 protein. This table has roughly 650,000 distinct CDR3 sequences, about 60% appearing once. No antigen is known for these receptors. Material for sequencing was blood. The receptors come from a girl between 2 and 10 years old with multiple sclerosis.

The table lists this clonotype with a few counts. The rearrangement uses TRBV7-9 and TRBJ2-5; possible D gene TRBD2, 5 bases. Germline CDR1 and CDR2: SEHNR and FQNEAQ (reference sequence). The CDR3 has 15 residues. The V end lost 5 bases, the J end lost 1 base, and 14 bases lay between the germline ends. CDR3: CASSPAGGPQETQYF. The CDR3, as DNA: TGTGCCAGCAGCCCGGCTGGAGGCCCCCAAGAGACCCAGTACTTC.

The chain has TRBV12-5 and TRBJ2-7, with TRBD2 matching 7 bases. The trim removed 0 bases at V and 5 bases at J, leaving 1 base unmatched. The CDR3 length is 13 residues. Per germline, CDR1 LGHNT and CDR2 FRNRAP. The CDR3 DNA follows: TGTGCTAGTGGTTTGGTCGGGAGGAACGAGCAGTACTTC. This sequence encodes CASGLVGRNEQYF.

The V gene is TRBV5-1, the J gene TRBJ2-5, with a weak D call TRBD2 (6 bases). The V gene's germline CDR1 is SGHRS and CDR2 YFSETQ. Trimming removed 0 bases at V and 9 bases at J, with 15 bases between. This CDR3 has 14 residues. CDR3 loop: CASSLEASGEAQYF. CDR3 sequence (DNA): TGCGCCAGCAGCTTGGAGGCAAGTGGGGAGGCCCAGTACTTC.

For the CDR3, the DNA is TGTGCCAGCAGTTTTCGCGGACAGGAAGCCTACGAGCAGTACTTC. Translated: CASSFRGQEAYEQYF. V gene TRBV28 combines with J gene TRBJ2-7, with 7 bases identical to TRBD1. Germline loops: CDR1 MDHEN, CDR2 SYDVKM. The V and J ends lost 3 bases and 2 bases, in that order; junction bases with no gene match: 7. CDR3 length: 15 amino acids.

This clonotype was detected only once. J is TRBJ2-7 and V is TRBV20-1; 9 bases agree with TRBD1. The junction had 6 bases not matched to a gene; V was cut back by 4 bases and J by 2 bases. The CDR3 runs 14 residues. From germline, CDR1 is DFQATT and CDR2 SNEGSKA (reference sequence). CDR3 amino acids: CSAIDRGGAYEQYF. Written as DNA, the CDR3 is TGCAGTGCTATAGACAGGGGGGGAGCCTACGAGCAGTACTTC.

This clonotype was found a few times. V usage is TRBV28 and J usage is TRBJ1-5; TRBD1 is a possible D gene (6 bases). Germline CDR1 reads MDHEN; CDR2 reads SYDVKM. This CDR3 is 15 amino acids long. V lost 5 bases, J lost 5 bases, and 16 bases lay in between. The CDR3 spells CASSRNGQGYQPQHF. In DNA, the CDR3 is TGTGCCAGCAGTCGAAATGGGCAGGGGTATCAGCCCCAGCATTTT.

This clonotype turned up a few times. This sequence joins TRBV12-3 or TRBV12-4 and TRBJ2-1; the match to TRBD1 covers 8 bases. With 7 bases clipped from V and 7 bases from J, the junction kept 15 bases outside the gene matches. The CDR3 has 16 amino acids. The CDR3 nucleotides are TGTGCCAGCAAGCCCGGACAGGGTTTGAGGGGAAATGAGCAGTTCTTC. Translated, it gives CASKPGQGLRGNEQFF.

The chain employs TRBV4-1 and TRBJ2-1, with 10 positions matching TRBD2. Germline trimming cut 1 base from V and 5 bases from J; bases unmatched to any gene: 8. CDR3 length: 17 amino acids. CDR1 and CDR2 (germline): MGHRA, YSYEKL. The CDR3 sequence is CASSQGPASGSDNEQFF. The CDR3 DNA is TGCGCCAGCAGCCAAGGCCCGGCTAGCGGGAGTGACAATGAGCAGTTCTTC.

CDR3 DNA sequence: TGTGCCAGCAGTACCCTGGCAGGGGGAAGGGGGCCCCAGCATTTT. Protein product: CASSTLAGGRGPQHF. This rearrangement joins TRBV6-2 or TRBV6-3 to TRBJ1-5; 7 nucleotides agree with TRBD1. CDR1 MNHEY and CDR2 SVGEGT come from the germline V gene. With 5 bases clipped from V and 9 bases from J, the junction kept 13 bases outside the gene matches. The CDR3 contains 15 residues.

The rearrangement joins TRBV20-1 to TRBJ1-2; 9 nucleotides agree with TRBD1. The CDR3 totals 15 residues. Looked up from germline, CDR1 is DFQATT and CDR2 is SNEGSKA (reference sequence). V lost 5 bases to trimming and J lost 3 bases; unmatched junction nucleotides: 10. The CDR3 protein is CSAYRWDREDYGYTF. CDR3 nucleotide sequence: TGCAGTGCTTACCGTTGGGACAGGGAGGACTATGGCTACACCTTC.

V gene TRBV2 combines with J gene TRBJ2-1; 9 nucleotides agree with TRBD2. The germline CDR1 and CDR2 sequences are SNHLY and FYNNEI. This CDR3 spans 16 amino acids. The ends lost 2 bases at V and 7 bases at J; junction bases unmatched: 9. DNA for the CDR3: TGTGCCAGCAGTGAATTCGGGGCGGGGGGGCAAAATGAGCAGTTCTTC. Amino acids: CASSEFGAGGQNEQFF.

The chain carries TRBV7-2 and TRBJ2-1; D is unclear. The germline V gene encodes CDR1 SGHTA and CDR2 FQGNSA. V was cut by 6 bases and J by 7 bases, with 13 bases left in between. There are 13 residues in the CDR3. The CDR3 DNA reads as TGTGCCAGCAGGATCCTAGGGCGGAATGAGCAGTTCTTC. Encoded protein: CASRILGRNEQFF.

The genes are TRBV24-1 and TRBJ1-1; D is ambiguous. This CDR3 region has 12 residues. V gave up 5 bases and J gave up 6 bases, with 9 bases separating them. Germline V CDR1 and CDR2: KGHDR, SFDVKD. The CDR3 sequence is CATSVTGAEAFF. CDR3 in DNA: TGTGCCACCAGTGTGACGGGCGCTGAAGCTTTCTTT.

This chain connects TRBV29-1 to TRBJ1-2; D perhaps matches TRBD1 (5 bases). The CDR3 is 13 residues long. From germline, CDR1 is SQVTM and CDR2 ANQGSEA. The V end lost 3 bases, the J end lost 4 bases, and 12 bases lay between the germline ends. In DNA form, the CDR3 reads TGCAGCGTTGATCCCGGGGGTGTCTATGGCTACACCTTC. This codes for CSVDPGGVYGYTF.

V usage is TRBV25-1 and J usage is TRBJ1-2; D unclear. CDR3 length equals 14 residues. Germline-derived CDR1 and CDR2 are MGHDK and SYGVNS. V shed 2 bases and J shed 3 bases, with 10 bases lying between them. The CDR3 loop reads CASSERYGDYGYTF. CDR3 bases: TGTGCCAGCAGTGAAAGATACGGAGACTATGGCTACACCTTC.

The chain recombines TRBV6-1 with TRBJ2-5, with TRBD2 matching 10 bases. Germline V gene data show CDR1 as MNHNS and CDR2 as SASEGT. Trimming removed 1 base from V and 4 bases from J; junction bases left unmatched: 3. The CDR3 runs 15 residues. The DNA for the CDR3 is TGTGCCAGCAGTGAAGAACTAGCGGGGTCAGAGACCCAGTACTTC. The encoded protein is CASSEELAGSETQYF.

The gene calls are TRBV6-1 and TRBJ2-7; D unclear. Trimming took 4 bases from V and 2 from J, leaving 15 bases between them. Germline V gene sequence: CDR1 MNHNS, CDR2 SASEGT. CDR3 length: 15 residues. DNA of the CDR3: TGTGCCAGCAGTGCCCTATCCAGTTTTACCTACGAGCAGTACTTC. Translating it yields CASSALSSFTYEQYF.

The chain has TRBV2 and TRBJ2-2, with D possibly being TRBD2 (6 bases). The germline V gene has CDR1 SNHLY and CDR2 FYNNEI. The CDR3 is made up of 13 amino acids. The V end was cut by 9 bases, the J end by 0 bases, with 8 bases between. The CDR3 bases are TGTGCCAGAGGAGGGTCGAACACCGGGGAGCTGTTTTTT. As protein: CARGGSNTGELFF.

The chain recombines TRBV7-2 with TRBJ1-2; D is unclear. CDR1 and CDR2 (germline): SGHTA, FQGNSA. V lost 5 bases and J lost 1, with 8 bases in between. The CDR3 consists of 13 residues. The CDR3 region has the DNA TGTGCCAGCAGCCCGACTTATAACTATGGCTACACCTTC. It translates to CASSPTYNYGYTF.

This clonotype turned up a few times. The chain combines TRBV7-2 with TRBJ1-5; D is undetermined. Germline V gene sequence: CDR1 SGHTA, CDR2 FQGNSA. V lost 1 base to trimming and J lost 4 bases, with 5 bases between them. CDR3 length: 13 residues. CDR3 loop: CASSLVENQPQHF. Here the CDR3 DNA reads TGTGCCAGCAGCTTAGTGGAGAATCAGCCCCAGCATTTT.

This clonotype has a count of ten or more. The V call is TRBV29-1, the J call TRBJ2-7, with TRBD2 identical over 10 bases. The CDR3 is 13 amino acids. J was trimmed by 0 bases and V by 7 bases; bases with no gene match: 3. Germline V CDR1 and CDR2: SQVTM, ANQGSEA. DNA for the CDR3: TGCAGCGCCGGGACTAGCGACTCCTACGAGCAGTACTTC. It translates to CSAGTSDSYEQYF.

The chain recombines TRBV6-6 with TRBJ2-1; D remains ambiguous. The CDR3 sequence is 11 residues long. Germline V gene sequence: CDR1 MNHNY, CDR2 SVGAGI (reference sequence). V lost 8 bases and J 7 bases, leaving 9 bases between the germline ends. CDR3 sequence (DNA): TGTGCCAGCGGGCGAGAGAATGAGCAGTTCTTC. It encodes CASGRENEQFF.

The rearrangement links TRBV15 to TRBJ2-5; a weak D match, TRBD2 (6 bases). This CDR3 is 12 amino acids long. Trimming shortened V by 1 base and J by 11 bases, and 11 bases separated the two germline ends. CDR1 is LNHNV and CDR2 is YYDKDF in the germline V gene (reference sequence). The CDR3: CATSRVEGEQYF. For the CDR3, the DNA is TGTGCCACCAGCAGAGTGGAGGGAGAGCAGTACTTC.

The rearrangement uses TRBV11-3 and TRBJ2-7, with 7 bases identical to TRBD1. The J call may be incorrect, as the DNA end agrees better with TRBJ2-5. CDR1 is SGHNT and CDR2 is YENEEA in the germline V gene. The CDR3 spans 15 residues. The CDR3 loop reads CASTERQGVKETQYF. CDR3 nucleotide sequence: TGTGCCAGCACCGAGAGGCAGGGGGTGAAAGAGACCCAGTACTTC.

This clonotype was recorded only once. The chain links TRBV6-5 to TRBJ2-3, with unresolved D. Trimming shortened V by 2 bases and J by 2 bases, and 11 bases separated the two germline ends. This CDR3 has 15 residues. CDR1 is MNHEY, CDR2 SVGAGI, per germline. As DNA, the CDR3 is TGTGCCAGCAGTTACCTGGTGGGTCTCACAGATACGCAGTATTTT. Its translation: CASSYLVGLTDTQYF.

The chain combines TRBV12-5 with TRBJ2-1; 7 bases align to TRBD1. J lost 2 bases, V lost 2 bases, and 6 bases had no gene match. The CDR3 is 16 residues long. Germline lookup yields CDR1 LGHNT and CDR2 FRNRAP. CDR3 bases: TGTGCTAGTGGTTTGAACAGGGACAGACCCTACAATGAGCAGTTCTTC. It specifies CASGLNRDRPYNEQFF.